These T cell receptor beta chains were read from a single sample in a study of T cell repertoires in cytomegalovirus infection. TCRdb called the reads again in MiXCR, with one record for every CDR3 protein. The sample has approximately 260,000 distinct CDR3 sequences; 15% to 20% are singletons. What was sequenced was CD8+ T cells from PBMCs. The receptor source for this set is a human donor in good health (CMV status not recorded). Some clones in this sample may be carry-over from other donors' samples. CDR3s include the opening cysteine and the closing phenylalanine or tryptophan. A D gene is named only where the DNA matches it firmly. Some rows have no size entry. The others give once, few or many, or a class for an expanded clone.

abundance	d_gene	j_gene	v_gene	CDR3aa	CDR3nt
few	NA	TRBJ1-1	TRBV29-1	CSVDPSGLRGTEAFF	TGCAGCGTTGACCCCTCCGGGCTAAGGGGAACTGAAGCTTTCTTT
many	NA	TRBJ2-7	TRBV2	CASSEWGDVQTYEQYF	TGTGCCAGCAGTGAATGGGGGGATGTTCAAACCTACGAGCAGTACTTC
many	TRBD1	TRBJ2-5	TRBV7-6	CASSLGTGETQYF	TGTGCCAGCAGCTTAGGGACAGGGGAGACCCAGTACTTC
NA	NA	TRBJ2-3	TRBV12-3/TRBV12-4	CASSFTLADTQYF	TGTGCCAGCAGTTTCACACTGGCAGATACGCAGTATTTT
many	TRBD2	TRBJ2-1	TRBV7-8	CASSLPVVGTSGGWNEQFF	TGTGCCAGCAGCTTACCCGTCGTGGGAACTAGCGGGGGTTGGAATGAGCAGTTCTTC
NA	TRBD1	TRBJ2-7	TRBV5-4	CASSFSPARDRADEQYF	TGTGCCAGCAGCTTTTCCCCGGCGAGGGACAGGGCCGACGAGCAGTACTTC
many	TRBD1	TRBJ1-4	TRBV4-1	CASSQDPQGAKTNEKLFF	TGCGCCAGCAGCCAAGATCCCCAGGGGGCTAAGACTAATGAAAAACTGTTTTTT
many	TRBD1	TRBJ1-1	TRBV7-2	CASSFWTGGYTEAFF	TGTGCCAGCAGCTTTTGGACAGGGGGCTACACTGAAGCTTTCTTT
few	NA	TRBJ1-4	TRBV5-1	CASSLAGVANGKLFF	TGCGCCAGCAGCTTGGCTGGGGTCGCCAATGGAAAACTGTTTTTT
NA	NA	TRBJ1-1	TRBV7-2	CASSPTGQVNTEAFF	TGTGCCAGCAGCCCAACAGGGCAGGTGAACACTGAAGCTTTCTTT
many	NA	TRBJ1-1	TRBV12-3/TRBV12-4	CASSFSVNTEAFF	TGTGCCAGCAGTTTTTCAGTGAACACTGAAGCTTTCTTT
NA	NA	TRBJ1-2	TRBV20-1	CSVPGPYGYTF	TGCAGTGTACCCGGGCCCTATGGCTACACCTTC
NA	NA	TRBJ1-5	TRBV7-4	CASSPGVGVQPQHF	TGTGCCAGCAGCCCGGGGGTAGGGGTTCAGCCCCAGCATTTT
many	TRBD2	TRBJ2-3	TRBV7-2	CASSPAGLAGADTQYF	TGTGCCAGCAGCCCGGCGGGACTAGCGGGGGCAGATACGCAGTATTTT
many	NA	TRBJ1-1	TRBV28	CASSSPLVTRGLPEAFF	TGTGCCAGCAGTTCCCCGTTGGTCACCAGGGGACTTCCTGAAGCTTTCTTT
NA	NA	TRBJ2-1	TRBV20-1	CSARQDSTSWNEQFF	TGCAGTGCGCGTCAGGACAGCACCTCTTGGAATGAGCAGTTCTTC
few	NA	TRBJ1-1	TRBV12-3/TRBV12-4	CASSSFLGGANTEAFF	TGTGCCAGCAGTTCCTTCCTGGGGGGGGCGAACACTGAAGCTTTCTTT
many	NA	TRBJ2-3	TRBV7-8	CASSLGGQNTQYF	TGTGCCAGCAGCTTAGGAGGGCAGAATACGCAGTATTTT
few	NA	TRBJ2-3	TRBV6-2/TRBV6-3	CASTTVRRLGPSTDTQYF	TGTGCCAGCACCACCGTGAGGCGCTTGGGCCCAAGCACAGATACGCAGTATTTT
many	NA	TRBJ2-2	TRBV11-2	CASSNGGTGELFF	TGTGCCAGCAGCAACGGGGGCACCGGGGAGCTGTTTTTT